The 27 T cell receptor beta chains given below trace back to one sample, sequenced in a study of T cell responses to AZD1222 COVID-19 vaccine. Sequenced by immunoSEQ multiplex PCR; TCRdb stores in-frame clones only, minus some. The table has 120,000 or so clones, about nine tenths seen once. The specimen comprised peripheral blood, sampled on day 0 of AZD1222 vaccination. These receptors were collected from an adult in good health.

The rearrangement links TRBV7-3 to TRBJ2-5, with 9 bases lining up with TRBD2. The CDR3 sequence is 15 residues long. The germline gives CDR1 SGHTA, CDR2 FQGTGA. The trim removed 2 bases at V and 3 bases at J, leaving 4 bases unmatched. The CDR3 bases are TGTGCCAGCAGCTTAGGCGGGAGGGCCGAAGAGACCCAGTACTTC. This codes for CASSLGGRAEETQYF. The variable domain in full, completed from reference TRBV7-3 and TRBJ2-5, reads GAGVSQTPSNKVTEKGKYVELRCDPISGHTALYWYRQSLGQGPEFLIYFQGTGAADDSGLPNDRFFAVRPEGSVSTLKIQRTERGDSAVYLCASSLGGRAEETQYFGPGTRLLVL.

The chain couples TRBV11-2 to TRBJ1-4; maybe TRBD1 (5 bases). This CDR3 spans 16 amino acids. Per the germline V gene, CDR1 is SGHAT and CDR2 is FQNNGV. The germline V and J ends were trimmed by 4 bases and 8 bases, with 20 bases remaining between them. CDR3 region: CASSSKSGGGREKLFF. The DNA of the CDR3 is TGTGCCAGCAGCTCTAAAAGCGGGGGTGGTAGGGAAAAACTGTTTTTT.

This clone came up once. The rearrangement links TRBV14 to TRBJ2-2; no firm D call. V was clipped by 4 bases and J by 0 bases, with 6 bases between them. The CDR3 spans 14 residues. Germline V lookup: CDR1 SGHDN, CDR2 FVKESK. The CDR3 spells CASSPQTNTGELFF. The CDR3, as DNA: TGTGCCAGCAGCCCCCAAACGAACACCGGGGAGCTGTTTTTT.

The chain is built from TRBV5-1 and TRBJ2-2; the match to TRBD1 covers 7 bases. CDR3 length: 16 amino acids. The V segment lost 1 base and the J segment 3 bases; nucleotides outside the gene matches: 6. From germline, CDR1 is SGHRS and CDR2 YFSETQ. The CDR3 sequence: CASSLSRQGDTGELFF. CDR3 nucleotides: TGCGCCAGCAGCTTGTCGCGACAGGGCGACACCGGGGAGCTGTTTTTT.

The rearrangement joins TRBV19 to TRBJ2-3, with 9 bases identical to TRBD2. The CDR3 covers 14 residues. V was clipped by 5 bases and J by 4 bases; unmatched bases: 4. In germline, CDR1 is LNHDA, CDR2 SQIVND (reference sequence). The CDR3 here is CASSSPSGADTQYF. CDR3 DNA: TGTGCCAGTAGTTCGCCTAGCGGGGCAGATACGCAGTATTTT.

This chain uses TRBV11-3 with TRBJ2-3; no definite D call. Germline V gene lookup returns CDR1 SGHNT and CDR2 YENEEA. This CDR3 has 12 residues. V lost 1 base to trimming and J lost 4 bases, with 3 bases between them. The CDR3 is CASSLGADTQYF. The CDR3 DNA reads as TGTGCCAGCAGCTTAGGGGCAGATACGCAGTATTTT.

The chain combines TRBV29-1 with TRBJ2-7, with TRBD2 identical over 11 bases. From germline, CDR1 is SQVTM and CDR2 ANQGSEA. V lost 5 bases and J lost 1; bases outside the gene matches: 4. This CDR3 is 14 amino acids long. The CDR3: CSVLAGGLSYEQYF. The CDR3 nucleotides read TGCAGCGTTTTAGCGGGAGGGCTTTCCTACGAGCAGTACTTC.

The V call is TRBV6-5, the J call TRBJ1-3, with D possibly matching TRBD1 (5 bases). With 6 bases removed from V and 0 bases from J, the gap between germline ends came to 9 bases. This CDR3 is built from 14 residues. The V gene's germline CDR1 is MNHEY and CDR2 SVGAGI. The CDR3 sequence is CASRTVISGNTIYF. The DNA of the CDR3 is TGTGCCAGCAGGACAGTGATCTCTGGAAACACCATATATTTT.

V is TRBV15 and J is TRBJ2-1; TRBD1 matches 9 bases. The germline gives CDR1 LNHNV, CDR2 YYDKDF (reference sequence). This CDR3 spans 15 amino acids. V lost 2 bases and J lost 5; bases outside the gene matches: 4. The DNA of the CDR3 is TGTGCCACCAGCAGAATACAGGGGGCACACAATGAGCAGTTCTTC. Translated: CATSRIQGAHNEQFF.

This clone was detected once. The rearrangement links TRBV6-5 to TRBJ1-1, with D unresolved. The germline gives CDR1 MNHEY, CDR2 SVGAGI. This CDR3 has 15 residues. V was pared by 0 bases and J by 2 bases, with 10 bases between. The CDR3 sequence is CASSYSGSGNTEAFF. Written as DNA, the CDR3 is TGTGCCAGCAGTTACTCGGGATCGGGAAACACTGAAGCTTTCTTT.

The chain uses TRBV10-1 and TRBJ2-1; 13 nucleotides agree with TRBD2. The trim removed 9 bases at V and 4 bases at J, leaving 3 bases unmatched. The CDR3 has 14 residues. The germline gives CDR1 WNHNN, CDR2 SYGVQD (reference sequence). The CDR3 DNA is TGCGCCAGGCCGGGACTAGCGGGGTACAATGAGCAGTTCTTC. It encodes CARPGLAGYNEQFF.

V usage is TRBV27 and J usage is TRBJ2-1; possible D gene TRBD1, 6 bases. The CDR3 contains 15 residues. CDR1 is MNHEY and CDR2 is SMNVEV in the germline V gene (reference sequence). The germline V and J ends were trimmed by 2 bases and 6 bases, with 14 bases remaining between them. CDR3 coding DNA: TGTGCCAGCAGTTTAGAAGGGGGAGCAGCCAATGAGCAGTTCTTC. Protein: CASSLEGGAANEQFF.

This rearrangement joins TRBV27 to TRBJ2-3, with D possibly TRBD2 on 6 matching bases. The CDR3 consists of 15 residues. Trimming pared 3 bases from V and 2 bases from J, leaving 12 bases between. Germline CDR1 reads MNHEY; CDR2 reads SMNVEV (reference sequence). CDR3 sequence: CASSLEGRATDTQYF. CDR3 bases: TGTGCCAGCAGTTTGGAGGGACGGGCCACAGATACGCAGTATTTT.

The gene calls are TRBV13 and TRBJ2-5, with D tentatively TRBD1 (6 bases). There are 12 residues in the CDR3. V was shortened by 1 base and J by 7 bases, with 7 bases between the two germline ends. Germline loops: CDR1 PRHDT, CDR2 FYEKMQ (reference sequence). The CDR3 protein is CASSLARGTQYF. The CDR3 nucleotides read TGTGCCAGCAGCTTAGCCAGGGGGACCCAGTACTTC.

The V and J genes are TRBV7-2 and TRBJ2-3, with D possibly TRBD2 on 6 matching bases. This CDR3 comprises 16 residues. V was cut by 1 base and J by 0 bases, with 11 bases left in between. CDR1 is SGHTA and CDR2 is FQGNSA in the germline V gene. The CDR3 region has the DNA TGTGCCAGCAGCTTAGGGTTTAGCGGAAGCACAGATACGCAGTATTTT. Its translation is CASSLGFSGSTDTQYF.

The CDR3 region is CASNDGGFLDEQFF. CDR3 DNA: TGCGCCAGCAACGATGGGGGGTTTCTAGACGAGCAGTTCTTC. The rearrangement uses TRBV5-1 and TRBJ2-1; weak D call: TRBD2 (6 bases). The CDR3 totals 14 residues. V lost 6 bases to trimming and J lost 10 bases, with 20 bases between them. The V gene's germline CDR1 is SGHRS and CDR2 YFSETQ.

V and J are TRBV6-6 and TRBJ1-5; tentatively, D is TRBD1 (5 bases). The germline gives CDR1 MNHNY, CDR2 SVGAGI (reference sequence). This CDR3 has 15 residues. Trimming took 0 bases from V and 6 from J, leaving 12 bases between them. The CDR3 coding sequence is TGTGCCAGCAGTTACTCTCCGGGGACGGGTCAGCCCCAGCATTTT. It translates to CASSYSPGTGQPQHF.

The V call is TRBV11-2, the J call TRBJ1-2; D remains unclear. This CDR3 region has 12 residues. From germline, CDR1 is SGHAT and CDR2 FQNNGV. The V and J ends lost 3 bases and 5 bases respectively, with 7 bases between them. The CDR3 region is CASSFDRYGYTF. DNA for the CDR3: TGTGCCAGCAGCTTTGACCGGTATGGCTACACCTTC.

The chain is built from TRBV2 and TRBJ2-2; D unclear. Trimming stripped 1 base from V and 9 bases from J, with 9 bases between. CDR1 SNHLY and CDR2 FYNNEI come from the germline V gene. This CDR3 spans 13 amino acids. The CDR3 sequence is CASSEEWGRELFF. Here the CDR3 DNA reads TGTGCCAGCAGTGAAGAGTGGGGAAGGGAGCTGTTTTTT.

The chain joins TRBV28 to TRBJ2-1; TRBD2 matches 9 bases. The germline V gene has CDR1 MDHEN and CDR2 SYDVKM. The CDR3 has 15 residues. Trimming took 2 bases from V and 9 from J; bases not matched to a gene: 8. The CDR3 nucleotides are TGTGCCAGCAGTTTACTTGCGGGAGGGCCGGGTGAGCAGTTCTTC. It yields the protein CASSLLAGGPGEQFF.

The V call is TRBV7-8, the J call TRBJ2-1; 8 positions match TRBD2. CDR3 length: 19 amino acids. The V gene's germline CDR1 is SGHVS and CDR2 FQNEAQ. V lost 1 base to trimming and J lost 9 bases; unmatched junction nucleotides: 20. The CDR3 region is CASSLGGPGLGGTTAEQFF. CDR3 nucleotides: TGTGCCAGCAGCTTAGGGGGACCGGGACTAGGGGGAACAACAGCTGAGCAGTTCTTC.

The CDR3 sequence: CASSPRTAREHYGYTF. In DNA form, the CDR3 reads TGTGCCAGCAGTCCTCGGACAGCTAGAGAGCACTATGGCTACACCTTC. The chain carries TRBV27 and TRBJ1-2; TRBD1 is a possible D gene (6 bases). The CDR3 has 16 residues. Germline loops: CDR1 MNHEY, CDR2 SMNVEV (reference sequence). V gave up 5 bases and J gave up 3 bases, with 19 bases separating them.

This clone was seen once. This CDR3 is CASSLTTGTDPYSPLHF. In DNA, the CDR3 is TGTGCCAGCAGTTTAACGACAGGGACCGATCCATATTCACCCCTCCACTTT. The chain is built from TRBV28 and TRBJ1-6, with 7 bases identical to TRBD1. CDR1 is MDHEN, CDR2 SYDVKM, per germline. This CDR3 contains 17 residues. V lost 2 bases, J lost 8 bases, and 12 bases stayed unmatched.

This clone is labeled as medium-sized. The sample has other DNA sequences that encode this CDR3 too. The J gene is TRBJ1-5, the V gene TRBV27; a possible D gene is TRBD1 (6 bases). The V end was cut by 5 bases, the J end by 0 bases, with 11 bases between. Germline loops: CDR1 MNHEY, CDR2 SMNVEV (reference sequence). CDR3 length: 15 amino acids. Here the CDR3 reads CASSPGGGSNQPQHF. As DNA, the CDR3 is TGTGCCAGCAGTCCGGGAGGGGGTAGCAATCAGCCCCAGCATTTT.

This clone has only one observation. The chain employs TRBV2 and TRBJ2-7; tentative D call: TRBD2 (5 bases). The germline V and J ends were trimmed by 7 bases and 3 bases, with 13 bases remaining between them. The CDR3 sequence is 13 residues long. Per germline, CDR1 SNHLY and CDR2 FYNNEI. The CDR3 DNA follows: TGTGCCAGCACCCTATCGGGGTACTACGAGCAGTACTTC. It codes for CASTLSGYYEQYF.

This clone was seen a handful of times. The CDR3 DNA is TGTGCCAGCAGCAAATCAAGGAGCGGCACTGAAGCTTTCTTT. Its protein is CASSKSRSGTEAFF. This rearrangement joins TRBV21-1 to TRBJ1-1. TRBV21-1 is a recognized pseudogene. The CDR3 consists of 14 residues.

The chain joins TRBV9 to TRBJ1-1, with D perhaps TRBD1 (5 bases). The CDR3 is 13 residues long. CDR1 SGDLS and CDR2 YYNGEE come from the germline V gene. V lost 3 bases to trimming and J lost 6 bases, with 12 bases between them. The CDR3 DNA follows: TGTGCCAGCAGCGGCGGGACGGATGCTGAAGCTTTCTTT. It specifies CASSGGTDAEAFF.